These 2 T cell receptor beta chains originate from one sample sequenced in a study of T-cell memory formation after mild COVID-19. TCRdb used MiXCR to reprocess the 5' RACE reads, holding one entry per CDR3 protein. The repertoire holds about 260,000 distinct CDR3 sequences, with 16% as singletons. Sequencing used PBMCs or a T cell subset sorted from them (not recorded which). The receptors derive from a man aged 18 to 30 who had mild COVID-19 (a few samples of this study predate the infection). Cell type and time point are not known.

There are many counts of this clonotype. J is TRBJ2-6 and V is TRBV7-2, with D possibly being TRBD1 (6 bases). Per the germline V gene, CDR1 is SGHTA and CDR2 is FQGNSA. CDR3 size: 16 residues. Trimming left V 2 bases short and J 0 bases short, with 8 bases between. The CDR3 loop reads CASSLQGPSGANVLTF. The DNA of the CDR3 is TGTGCCAGCAGCTTACAGGGGCCCTCTGGGGCCAACGTCCTGACTTTC.

The rearrangement links TRBV7-3 to TRBJ2-2; no reliable D call. The germline CDR1 and CDR2 sequences are SGHTA and FQGTGA. Trimming pared 5 bases from V and 5 bases from J, leaving 9 bases between. The CDR3 has 13 residues. The CDR3 protein is CASSLSSTGELFF. Here the CDR3 DNA reads TGTGCCAGCAGCCTTTCCAGTACCGGGGAGCTGTTTTTT.